This TCR beta chain was observed in a study of blood T cells in healthy people across ages. General study findings and limits: The fall in TCR beta diversity per million T cells was roughly linear with age.

Then a second PCR, running about 7 to 11 cycles, was carried out with a sample-barcoded 5' primer and a J-beta primer mix. Using its own MiXCR run on the 5' RACE reads, TCRdb lists one record per CDR3 protein. The data hold hundreds of thousands of distinct CDR3 sequences, with around 25% observed a single time. Note on this clonotype: Its target is not known.

The germline V gene has CDR1 SGHRS and CDR2 YFSETQ. Trimming at V came to 2 bases and at J to 6 bases, leaving 8 bases not matched to a gene. The CDR3 length is 15 residues. These data were also filed under a second study, of T cells of mothers and their children.

What was sequenced was blood. This clonotype was obtained from a boy aged 10-17 years in good health. The gene calls are TRBV5-1 and TRBJ2-3; 8 bases match TRBD1. This CDR3 reads CASSFSRGRRDTQYF. The DNA for the CDR3 is TGCGCCAGCAGCTTCTCCAGGGGGCGCAGGGATACGCAGTATTTT.